This is a list of T cell receptor beta chains from one sample in a study of T cells in Graves' hyperthyroidism and ophthalmopathy. TCRdb ran MiXCR on the multiplex PCR reads and lists one entry per CDR3 protein. This table holds about 24,000 distinct CDR3 sequences, 45% to 55% found once. The sequencing sample was made of blood. The receptors were sampled from a woman aged 40 to 49 with Graves' hyperthyroidism that later progressed to Graves' ophthalmopathy. CDR3s include the opening cysteine and the closing phenylalanine or tryptophan. Fields, in order: clone size, D gene, J gene, V gene, CDR3 protein, CDR3 DNA. D genes are given only for firm matches. Clone size is given for some rows only: seen once, a few or many times, or a class if the clone is expanded.

- | TRBD2 | TRBJ2-7 | TRBV5-6 | CAISLGSRLAGRNYEQYF | TGTGCCATCAGCTTGGGGTCTCGCCTAGCGGGAAGGAACTACGAGCAGTACTTC
many | TRBD2 | TRBJ2-5 | TRBV3-1 | CASSQLAGVGFVETQYF | TGTGCCAGCAGCCAACTAGCGGGAGTGGGGTTTGTAGAGACCCAGTACTTC
few | TRBD1 | TRBJ2-3 | TRBV19 | CASSIRQGSTDTQYF | TGTGCCAGTAGTATTAGACAGGGATCCACAGATACGCAGTATTTT
- | - | TRBJ2-1 | TRBV14 | CASSDFTGFSYNEQFF | TGTGCCAGCAGCGATTTCACTGGCTTCTCCTACAATGAGCAGTTCTTC
- | - | TRBJ2-3 | TRBV6-1 | CASSARGVTDTQYF | TGTGCCAGCAGTGCCAGGGGTGTCACAGATACGCAGTATTTT
once | - | TRBJ2-3 | TRBV6-5 | CANSYKDTQYF | TGTGCCAACAGTTACAAAGATACGCAGTATTTT
- | TRBD2 | TRBJ2-1 | TRBV29-1 | CSVSSGNYNEQFF | TGCAGCGTTTCTAGCGGGAACTACAATGAGCAGTTCTTC
many | TRBD1 | TRBJ2-1 | TRBV28 | CASDRGRVEQFF | TGTGCCAGTGACAGGGGGCGCGTTGAGCAGTTCTTC
few | TRBD1 | TRBJ2-7 | TRBV20-1 | CSARGQGSYEQYF | TGCAGTGCTAGAGGACAGGGATCCTACGAGCAGTACTTC
medium-sized | - | TRBJ2-3 | TRBV5-1 | CASSFAGADTQYF | TGCGCCAGCAGCTTCGCAGGTGCAGATACGCAGTATTTT
- | - | TRBJ1-2 | TRBV7-9 | CASSPAFGGYTF | TGTGCCAGCAGCCCCGCGTTCGGGGGCTACACCTTC
- | - | TRBJ2-3 | TRBV7-6 | CASSPTSTDTQYF | TGTGCCAGCAGCCCGACTAGCACAGATACGCAGTATTTT
once | - | TRBJ1-1 | TRBV2 | CASSERRGSSGNTEAFF | TGTGCCAGCAGTGAAAGGCGGGGGAGCTCTGGAAACACTGAAGCTTTCTTT
medium-sized | TRBD1 | TRBJ2-7 | TRBV2 | CASRATGGSYEQYF | TGTGCCAGCAGAGCCACAGGGGGCAGCTACGAGCAGTACTTC
- | TRBD1 | TRBJ1-4 | TRBV9 | CASSAPDRVVTNEKLFF | TGTGCCAGCAGCGCCCCGGACAGGGTAGTAACTAATGAAAAACTGTTTTTT
medium-sized | - | TRBJ2-7 | TRBV6-5 | CASSRDGPLYF | TGTGCCAGCAGTAGGGACGGTCCCCTGTACTTC
- | - | TRBJ1-4 | TRBV6-2/TRBV6-3 | CASRGFPDYLFF | TGTGCCAGCAGGGGATTTCCGGATTACTTGTTTTTT
- | - | TRBJ2-1 | TRBV14 | CASSQDYYNEQFF | TGTGCCAGCAGCCAAGACTATTACAATGAGCAGTTCTTC
many | TRBD1 | TRBJ1-1 | TRBV7-3 | CASSSTGGFEAFF | TGTGCCAGCAGCTCTACAGGGGGCTTTGAAGCTTTCTTT
- | - | TRBJ2-2 | TRBV2 | CASRTGDAKGELFF | TGTGCCAGCAGGACCGGGGACGCAAAAGGGGAGCTGTTTTTT
medium-sized | - | TRBJ1-3 | TRBV7-7 | CAAGGAGNTIYF | TGTGCCGCGGGGGGGGCCGGAAACACCATATATTTT
medium-sized | - | TRBJ2-7 | TRBV7-3 | CASSLSDGYEQYF | TGTGCCAGCAGCTTGTCAGACGGCTACGAGCAGTACTTC
many | - | TRBJ2-4 | TRBV5-4 | CASSFFGGASDKNIQYF | TGTGCCAGCAGCTTCTTCGGTGGGGCGTCGGACAAAAACATTCAGTACTTC
- | - | TRBJ1-6 | TRBV19 | CASSPGTSSPLRF | TGTGCCAGTAGTCCCGGGACGTCTTCACCCCTCCGCTTT
- | - | TRBJ2-5 | TRBV9 | CASSVEGLEQETQYF | TGTGCCAGCAGCGTAGAAGGGCTCGAGCAAGAGACCCAGTACTTC
- | TRBD1 | TRBJ2-3 | TRBV15 | CATSRGPGQDTDTQYF | TGTGCCACCAGCAGAGGTCCGGGACAGGACACAGATACGCAGTATTTT
- | - | TRBJ1-4 | TRBV7-9 | CAWSGDEKLFF | TGTGCCTGGAGCGGGGATGAAAAACTGTTTTTT
many | - | TRBJ2-2 | TRBV19 | CASSNRGRGADTGELFF | TGTGCCAGTAGTAATAGAGGTCGGGGGGCGGACACCGGGGAGCTGTTTTTT
medium-sized | TRBD1 | TRBJ2-6 | TRBV7-3 | CASSAQGQGANVLTF | TGTGCCAGCAGCGCACAGGGGCAGGGGGCCAACGTCCTGACTTTC
many | - | TRBJ2-7 | TRBV30 | CAWANRVSYEQYF | TGTGCCTGGGCGAACAGGGTTTCCTACGAGCAGTACTTC
many | TRBD2 | TRBJ2-3 | TRBV7-9 | CASSLRRTSGTDTQYF | TGTGCCAGCAGCCTACGGAGGACTAGCGGCACAGATACGCAGTATTTT
few | TRBD1 | TRBJ1-2 | TRBV2 | CASSEDRYYGYTF | TGTGCCAGCAGTGAGGACAGGTACTATGGCTACACCTTC
- | - | TRBJ1-1 | TRBV6-6 | CASSYTQGATEAFF | TGTGCCAGCAGTTATACACAGGGTGCCACTGAAGCTTTCTTT
medium-sized | TRBD2 | TRBJ2-3 | TRBV2 | CASPLVAGSTDTQYF | TGTGCCAGCCCCCTGGTAGCGGGGAGCACAGATACGCAGTATTTT
- | TRBD1 | TRBJ2-1 | TRBV20-1 | CSATQGRNEQFF | TGCAGTGCAACACAGGGGCGAAATGAGCAGTTCTTC
- | TRBD1 | TRBJ2-1 | TRBV20-1 | CSARDRATGGGNEQFF | TGCAGTGCTAGAGATCGAGCGACAGGGGGTGGCAATGAGCAGTTCTTC
- | - | TRBJ1-3 | TRBV6-5 | CASSYSSGGNTIYF | TGTGCCAGCAGTTATTCGAGCGGTGGAAACACCATATATTTT
- | - | TRBJ1-4 | TRBV29-1 | CSYDGGSFQKLFF | TGCAGCTATGACGGGGGATCATTCCAAAAACTGTTTTTT
few | - | TRBJ2-7 | TRBV20-1 | CSARRPLHYEQYF | TGCAGTGCTAGGCGGCCGCTGCACTACGAGCAGTACTTC
- | TRBD2 | TRBJ2-2 | TRBV7-3 | CASSLGSSGRTGELFF | TGTGCCAGCAGCTTAGGGTCTAGCGGGAGGACCGGGGAGCTGTTTTTT
many | TRBD1 | TRBJ1-1 | TRBV12-3/TRBV12-4 | CASSFTGGWTEAFF | TGTGCCAGCAGTTTTACAGGGGGATGGACTGAAGCTTTCTTT
- | - | TRBJ2-3 | TRBV7-9 | CTSSLSWGATDTQYF | TGTACCAGCAGTCTTAGCTGGGGGGCCACAGATACGCAGTATTTT
- | TRBD2 | TRBJ2-5 | TRBV20-1 | CSALTGLAGHETQYF | TGCAGTGCCCTGACGGGACTAGCGGGACACGAGACCCAGTACTTC
many | - | TRBJ2-3 | TRBV12-1 | CARNSGTDTQYF | TGTGCCAGAAATAGCGGGACAGATACGCAGTATTTT
- | - | TRBJ2-1 | TRBV19 | CASSSSDEQFF | TGTGCCAGCAGTTCCTCAGATGAGCAGTTCTTC
medium-sized | TRBD2 | TRBJ2-1 | TRBV10-2 | CASTLSLAGGRVEQFF | TGCGCCAGCACTCTTAGTCTAGCGGGAGGGCGGGTTGAGCAGTTCTTC
- | TRBD1 | TRBJ1-2 | TRBV7-8 | CASSFTGTGVGYGYTF | TGTGCCAGCAGCTTCACCGGGACAGGGGTTGGCTATGGCTACACCTTC
medium-sized | - | TRBJ2-2 | TRBV24-1 | CATSDIRGGNTGELFF | TGTGCCACCAGTGATATCCGGGGCGGAAACACCGGGGAGCTGTTTTTT
many | - | TRBJ2-5 | TRBV11-1 | CASSLSTGGRYGETQYF | TGTGCCAGCAGCTTATCGACCGGGGGACGGTACGGAGAGACCCAGTACTTC
once | TRBD1 | TRBJ2-3 | TRBV2 | CASSEDRGFLTGTQYF | TGTGCCAGCAGTGAGGACAGGGGGTTCCTCACAGGTACGCAGTATTTT
few | TRBD1 | TRBJ1-2 | TRBV24-1 | CATSDSGQVYGYTF | TGTGCCACCAGTGACTCCGGACAGGTATATGGCTACACCTTC
- | - | TRBJ1-2 | TRBV20-1 | CSARLPYGYTF | TGCAGTGCTAGATTACCCTATGGCTACACCTTC
medium-sized | - | TRBJ2-7 | TRBV7-9 | CASSLEMGGTGEQYF | TGTGCCAGCAGCTTAGAAATGGGTGGGACTGGGGAGCAGTACTTC